The entry below describes one T cell receptor beta chain. Measured with immunoSEQ multiplex PCR; TCRdb has only the in-frame clones, and not every one. The sample records 60,000 or so clones, about 92% being singletons. The record originates from a study of T cell changes during pregnancy in multiple sclerosis. Germline V gives CDR1 SGHDT, CDR2 YYEEEE. This CDR3 spans 17 amino acids. Trimming removed 2 bases from V and 1 base from J; junction bases left unmatched: 8. The gene calls are TRBV5-6 and TRBJ2-3, with 9 bases aligning to TRBD2. This receptor was identified in a female donor with multiple sclerosis, enrolled in a pregnancy study. The source was peripheral blood, collected in the first trimester of pregnancy. The CDR3 here is CASSFETLAGGTDTQYF. DNA for the CDR3: TGTGCCAGCAGCTTTGAGACCTTAGCGGGGGGCACAGATACGCAGTATTTT.